Following are 29 T cell receptor beta chains from one sample sequenced in a study of OX40 agonist ivuxolimab in advanced cancers. Generated by immunoSEQ multiplex PCR, the TCRdb table keeps only in-frame clones and is missing some. The table shows about 91,000 clones, with approximately 81% occurring only once. The specimen comprised CD4+ or CD8+ T cells sorted from blood, sampled in a trial of the OX40 agonist ivuxolimab. All receptors derive from an adult with an advanced solid tumor such as melanoma, head and neck, liver or kidney cancer.

The chain is built from TRBV9 and TRBJ1-6; D gene ambiguous. Germline assignment: CDR1 SGDLS and CDR2 YYNGEE. The CDR3 length is 13 residues. Between the trimmed V and J ends, which lost 3 bases and 10 bases, there was a span of 11 bases. The CDR3 here is CASSGEPGSPLHF. In DNA, the CDR3 is TGTGCCAGCAGCGGAGAGCCGGGGTCACCCCTCCACTTT.

This clone appeared once. The genes are TRBV10-3 and TRBJ2-1, with 12 nucleotides matching TRBD2. Germline-derived CDR1 and CDR2 are ENHRY and SYGVKD. The V segment lost 6 bases and the J segment 8 bases; nucleotides outside the gene matches: 11. This CDR3 spans 16 amino acids. CDR3 sequence (DNA): TGTGCCATCAGCCCATCTCTAGCGGGGGGGCCCCATGAGCAGTTCTTC. Its protein product is CAISPSLAGGPHEQFF.

This clone showed up just a few times. The genes are TRBV7-9 and TRBJ2-1, with unresolved D. Germline CDR1 and CDR2: SEHNR and FQNEAQ (reference sequence). V lost 5 bases, J lost 1 base, and 9 bases lay in between. The CDR3 sequence is 14 residues long. Written as DNA, the CDR3 is TGTGCCAGCAGCCTCGACAAGTCCTACAATGAGCAGTTCTTC. Protein: CASSLDKSYNEQFF.

The chain links TRBV4-3 to TRBJ2-1, with D tentatively TRBD1 or TRBD2 (6 bases each). This CDR3 contains 17 residues. Germline CDR1 is LGHNA and CDR2 is YSLEER. V was clipped by 0 bases and J by 7 bases, with 19 bases between them. The CDR3 sequence is CASSQEERTTGANEQFF. CDR3 DNA: TGCGCCAGCAGCCAAGAAGAAAGGACTACGGGGGCAAATGAGCAGTTCTTC.

CDR3 amino acids: CASSQEGNSPLHF. In nucleotides, the CDR3 is TGCGCCAGCAGCCAAGAGGGGAATTCACCCCTCCACTTT. V is TRBV4-3 and J is TRBJ1-6; no definite D call. Per germline, CDR1 LGHNA and CDR2 YSLEER. The CDR3 covers 13 residues. V was pared by 0 bases and J by 7 bases, with 4 bases between.

The chain couples TRBV7-3 to TRBJ2-6, with D possibly matching TRBD1 (6 bases). Germline V CDR1 and CDR2: SGHTA, FQGTGA. The V end lost 5 bases, the J end lost 2 bases, and 16 bases lay between the germline ends. The CDR3 has 17 amino acids. CDR3 bases: TGTGCCAGCAGCCTCCAGGGGCGCGGTGCTGGGGCCAACGTCCTGACTTTC. Translating it yields CASSLQGRGAGANVLTF.

This sequence joins TRBV5-6 and TRBJ2-5; 9 bases align to TRBD1. V gave up 3 bases and J gave up 5 bases; unmatched junction bases: 8. Per germline, CDR1 SGHDT and CDR2 YYEEEE. The CDR3 has 15 residues. The CDR3 region is CASSSLMTGGETQYF. CDR3 sequence (DNA): TGTGCCAGCAGCTCCCTAATGACAGGGGGGGAGACCCAGTACTTC.

The chain links TRBV4-1 to TRBJ2-1, with 7 bases fitting TRBD2. The CDR3 totals 15 residues. V was clipped by 4 bases and J by 7 bases; unmatched bases: 10. CDR1 and CDR2 (germline): MGHRA, YSYEKL. CDR3 sequence: CASSLGGTGGNEQFF. In nucleotides, the CDR3 is TGCGCCAGCAGCCTCGGAGGGACGGGAGGAAATGAGCAGTTCTTC.

This clone turned up a few times. CDR3 loop: CASSLEGRSTDTQYF. The CDR3 DNA follows: TGCGCCAGCAGCTTGGAGGGGAGAAGCACAGATACGCAGTATTTT. The chain combines TRBV5-1 with TRBJ2-3; D may correspond to TRBD1 or TRBD2 (5 bases each). The germline CDR1 and CDR2 sequences are SGHRS and YFSETQ. The CDR3 sequence is 15 residues long. Trimming removed 0 bases at V and 0 bases at J, with 8 bases between.

The count of this clone is one. The genes are TRBV5-4 and TRBJ2-2, with TRBD1 as a possible D gene (5 bases). This CDR3 spans 15 amino acids. The V end lost 0 bases, the J end lost 5 bases, and 11 bases lay between the germline ends. CDR1 is SGHNT, CDR2 YYREEE, per germline (reference sequence). CDR3 residues: CASSLARQGTGELFF. CDR3 DNA sequence: TGTGCCAGCAGCTTGGCCAGGCAGGGAACCGGGGAGCTGTTTTTT.

This rearrangement joins TRBV10-3 to TRBJ2-5; D may be TRBD1 or TRBD2 (5 bases each). Germline V gene sequence: CDR1 ENHRY, CDR2 SYGVKD. V dropped 2 bases and J dropped 2 bases, with 12 bases sitting between them. This CDR3 is built from 15 residues. DNA for the CDR3: TGTGCCATCAGTGAGCAAGGGACGGAACAAGAGACCCAGTACTTC. The encoded protein is CAISEQGTEQETQYF.

The rearrangement joins TRBV5-1 to TRBJ2-1; D perhaps matches TRBD1 (6 bases). Germline V lookup: CDR1 SGHRS, CDR2 YFSETQ. This CDR3 has 12 amino acids. Deletions cut 4 bases from V and 5 bases from J, with 7 bases between. This CDR3 reads CASSRTDNEQFF. The CDR3 coding sequence is TGCGCCAGCAGCAGGACAGACAATGAGCAGTTCTTC. Full variable domain (missing parts from reference TRBV5-1 and TRBJ2-1): KAGVTQTPRYLIKTRGQQVTLSCSPISGHRSVSWYQQTPGQGLQFLFEYFSETQRNKGNFPGRFSGRQFSNSRSEMNVSTLELGDSALYLCASSRTDNEQFFGPGTRLTVL.

This chain connects TRBV10-3 to TRBJ1-6; weak D call: TRBD1 (5 bases). The ends were cut back, 10 bases at V and 7 bases at J, with 17 bases in the middle. Germline CDR1 and CDR2: ENHRY and SYGVKD. The CDR3 covers 14 residues. The CDR3 bases are TGTGCCAGCGGGGGTCGGGGGGAAAATTCACCCCTCCACTTT. Amino acid sequence: CASGGRGENSPLHF.

This rearrangement joins TRBV28 to TRBJ2-3, with TRBD2 identical over 10 bases. From germline, CDR1 is MDHEN and CDR2 SYDVKM. V dropped 11 bases and J dropped 1; count of bases not matched to a gene: 9. The CDR3 totals 15 residues. CDR3 protein: CASQAGGPGTDTQYF. The CDR3 DNA follows: TGTGCCTCTCAAGCGGGGGGGCCGGGCACAGATACGCAGTATTTT.

In its sample, this clone was seen once. This sequence joins TRBV28 and TRBJ2-6, with 7 bases aligning to TRBD1. The CDR3 extends over 15 amino acids. J was trimmed by 2 bases and V by 6 bases; bases with no gene match: 4. Looked up from germline, CDR1 is MDHEN and CDR2 is SYDVKM. This CDR3 is CASRAQGAGANVLTF. DNA of the CDR3: TGTGCCAGCAGAGCGCAGGGGGCTGGGGCCAACGTCCTGACTTTC.

This clone occurred a few times. V usage is TRBV9 and J usage is TRBJ2-2; D is possibly TRBD1 or TRBD2 (5 bases each). The CDR3 runs to 13 residues. Looked up from germline, CDR1 is SGDLS and CDR2 is YYNGEE. The V and J ends lost 2 bases and 9 bases respectively, with 11 bases between them. Here the CDR3 DNA reads TGTGCCAGCAGCGTGGGACGGCAAAGGGAGCTGTTTTTT. Protein product: CASSVGRQRELFF. Using reference TRBV9 and TRBJ2-2 for the parts outside the CDR3, the full variable domain is DSGVTQTPKHLITATGQRVTLRCSPRSGDLSVYWYQQSLDQGLQFLIQYYNGEERAKGNILERFSAQQFPDLHSELNLSSLELGDSALYFCASSVGRQRELFFGEGSRLTVL.

A few counts support this clone. The CDR3, as DNA: TGCGCCAGCAGCACCGGGGCTATCTCTGCCGGGGAGCTGTTTTTT. Translated, it gives CASSTGAISAGELFF. The rearrangement joins TRBV5-1 to TRBJ2-2, with D tentatively TRBD1 or TRBD2 (5 bases each). CDR1 SGHRS and CDR2 YFSETQ come from the germline V gene. The CDR3 runs to 15 residues. The V end was cut by 4 bases, the J end by 6 bases, with 16 bases between.

The J gene is TRBJ2-3, the V gene TRBV11-2; TRBD2 matches 10 bases. Trimming cost V 4 bases and J 1 base; bases outside gene matches: 11. Germline V lookup: CDR1 SGHAT, CDR2 FQNNGV. The CDR3 is 18 amino acids. The CDR3 spells CASSSHVAGGRGTDTQYF. The CDR3 bases are TGTGCCAGCAGCTCCCACGTAGCGGGGGGACGCGGCACAGATACGCAGTATTTT.

This chain joins TRBV5-6 and TRBJ2-5; no reliable D call. Trimming removed 3 bases from V and 5 bases from J, with 8 bases in between. In germline, CDR1 is SGHDT, CDR2 YYEEEE. CDR3 length: 12 residues. The CDR3 sequence is CASSYRWETQYF. Here the CDR3 DNA reads TGTGCCAGCAGCTATCGGTGGGAGACCCAGTACTTC.

The gene calls are TRBV5-4 and TRBJ2-7; D is perhaps TRBD1 (5 bases). Germline loops: CDR1 SGHNT, CDR2 YYREEE (reference sequence). Trimming removed 4 bases at V and 2 bases at J, with 16 bases between. This CDR3 contains 15 residues. The CDR3 spells CASSQELKGPYEQYF. The CDR3 nucleotides read TGTGCCAGCAGCCAAGAACTCAAGGGGCCCTACGAGCAGTACTTC.

This sequence joins TRBV5-1 and TRBJ2-7; D may match TRBD1 or TRBD2 (5 bases each). The CDR3 totals 14 residues. Germline V gene data show CDR1 as SGHRS and CDR2 as YFSETQ. V was cut by 4 bases and J by 4 bases, with 15 bases left in between. CDR3 in amino acids: CASSLGTPQYEQYF. CDR3 DNA sequence: TGCGCCAGCAGCCTTGGGACGCCGCAATACGAGCAGTACTTC.

The chain joins TRBV4-1 to TRBJ1-2; D ambiguous. V shed 1 base and J shed 8 bases, with 17 bases lying between them. The CDR3 is 15 residues long. Germline CDR1 is MGHRA and CDR2 is YSYEKL. The CDR3: CASSQAQAGLGGYTF. CDR3 nucleotide sequence: TGCGCCAGCAGCCAAGCCCAGGCTGGGCTCGGAGGCTACACCTTC.

The V and J genes are TRBV19 and TRBJ2-7; D unresolved. V was clipped by 2 bases and J by 2 bases, with 7 bases between them. Per germline, CDR1 LNHDA and CDR2 SQIVND (reference sequence). The length of the CDR3 is 13 residues. DNA of the CDR3: TGTGCCAGTAGTATAATGCACCCCTACGAGCAGTACTTC. Amino acid sequence: CASSIMHPYEQYF.

The chain couples TRBV6-1 to TRBJ2-1, with 8 bases that match TRBD2. From germline, CDR1 is MNHNS and CDR2 SASEGT. Trimming at V came to 5 bases and at J to 4 bases, leaving 7 bases not matched to a gene. The CDR3 runs 15 residues. The CDR3 region has the DNA TGTGCCAGCAGTATTAGCGGGGTGGGGTACAATGAGCAGTTCTTC. Translated: CASSISGVGYNEQFF.

The rearrangement links TRBV28 to TRBJ1-2; 7 bases align to TRBD1. Losses at the gene ends were 3 bases for V and 5 bases for J; bases not matched to a gene: 9. CDR3 size: 15 residues. From germline, CDR1 is MDHEN and CDR2 SYDVKM. The CDR3 DNA is TGTGCCAGCAGTTTTGACAGGGCCAGACGTTATGGCTACACCTTC. Its protein product is CASSFDRARRYGYTF.

The genes are TRBV30 and TRBJ2-5, with TRBD2 identical over 12 bases. Germline V gives CDR1 GTSNPN, CDR2 SVGIG (reference sequence). This CDR3 region has 16 residues. V was clipped by 7 bases and J by 0 bases; unmatched bases: 9. Here the CDR3 DNA reads TGTGCCTACTCACAGGGGACTAGCGGGTACCAAGAGACCCAGTACTTC. Encoded protein: CAYSQGTSGYQETQYF.

This rearrangement joins TRBV7-2 to TRBJ1-5; D is undetermined. From germline, CDR1 is SGHTA and CDR2 FQGNSA. V shed 1 base and J shed 3 bases, with 7 bases lying between them. This CDR3 is 14 amino acids long. CDR3 DNA sequence: TGTGCCAGCAGCTTAGATGGCTCCAATCAGCCCCAGCATTTT. Its translation is CASSLDGSNQPQHF.

The chain joins TRBV7-3 to TRBJ2-1; possibly TRBD2 for D (7 bases). V lost 2 bases to trimming and J lost 1 base, with 15 bases between them. This CDR3 region has 17 residues. In germline, CDR1 is SGHTA, CDR2 FQGTGA. The CDR3: CASSLRGGLHSYNEQFF. In DNA form, the CDR3 reads TGTGCCAGCAGCTTACGCGGGGGCCTACATTCCTACAATGAGCAGTTCTTC. The complete variable domain, with remaining parts taken from reference TRBV7-3 and TRBJ2-1, reads GAGVSQTPSNKVTEKGKYVELRCDPISGHTALYWYRQSLGQGPEFLIYFQGTGAADDSGLPNDRFFAVRPEGSVSTLKIQRTERGDSAVYLCASSLRGGLHSYNEQFFGPGTRLTVL.

This rearrangement joins TRBV14 to TRBJ2-5; TRBD1 matches at 7 bases. Germline trimming cut 1 base from V and 4 bases from J; bases unmatched to any gene: 3. The CDR3 covers 14 residues. CDR1 and CDR2 from the germline V gene are SGHDN and FVKESK. The CDR3 here is CASSQVNRGETQYF. The CDR3 DNA reads TGTGCCAGCAGCCAAGTAAACAGGGGAGAGACCCAGTACTTC.